Presented here are 14 T cell receptor beta chains from one specimen sequenced in a study of HIV-infected patients and healthy controls. Alpha and beta constant-region primers primed reverse transcription of 500 to 550 ng RNA. Alpha and beta chain libraries were made separately by chain-specific third strand synthesis with multiplexing indices. TCRdb re-called the 5' RACE reads with MiXCR, one entry per CDR3 protein. Of 9,500 to 13,000 distinct CDR3 sequences detected, over 4.5% appear once; the ten largest clones hold 13% to 15%. Whole blood was used without fractionation, so all unsorted peripheral T cells were included. The source material was blood, sampled before antiretroviral therapy. The receptors were gathered from an adult with HIV infection.

The table lists this clonotype with many counts. The chain is built from TRBV6-1 and TRBJ2-5; D gene unclear. V lost 2 bases to trimming and J lost 3 bases, with 13 bases between them. The CDR3 runs 15 residues. Germline V lookup: CDR1 MNHNS, CDR2 SASEGT. The DNA of the CDR3 is TGTGCCAGCAGTGAATTAATGGCGAGCAAAGAGACCCAGTACTTC. Encoded protein: CASSELMASKETQYF.

Many counts were recorded for this clonotype. J is TRBJ2-7 and V is TRBV12-3 or TRBV12-4; no firm D call. The CDR3 loop spans 13 amino acids. V dropped 1 base and J dropped 7 bases, with 11 bases sitting between them. The CDR3 DNA is TGTGCCAGCAGTTTAGGTCAGTCAGTGGAGCAGTACTTC. Protein product: CASSLGQSVEQYF.

This clonotype was counted ten times or more. The chain carries TRBV12-3 or TRBV12-4 and TRBJ2-1; tentatively, D is TRBD1 or TRBD2 (5 bases each). This CDR3 is built from 14 residues. Trimming removed 3 bases at V and 9 bases at J, with 15 bases between. In DNA form, the CDR3 reads TGTGCCAGCAGTTTTGAGGGGTCTGCGGTTGAGCAGTTCTTC. Translation: CASSFEGSAVEQFF.

This clonotype was seen repeatedly, ten times or more. The V gene is TRBV4-2, the J gene TRBJ2-7, with D uncertain. The CDR3 contains 14 residues. Germline V gene sequence: CDR1 LGHNA, CDR2 YNFKEQ. V lost 0 bases to trimming and J lost 7 bases, with 13 bases between them. The CDR3, as DNA: TGTGCCAGCAGCCAAGATACCGGAGTGGGGGAGCAGTACTTC. Its protein is CASSQDTGVGEQYF.

This clonotype was seen repeatedly, ten times or more. The rearrangement links TRBV20-1 to TRBJ2-7; D not resolved. The germline V gene encodes CDR1 DFQATT and CDR2 SNEGSKA (reference sequence). The length of the CDR3 is 13 residues. V was trimmed by 7 bases and J by 0 bases, leaving 13 bases between them. The CDR3 bases are TGCAGTGGGATCGTCCCCCGCTCCTACGAGCAGTACTTC. Protein sequence: CSGIVPRSYEQYF.

This clonotype was detected ten times or more. The chain is built from TRBV20-1 and TRBJ2-5; 8 nucleotides agree with TRBD2. With 3 bases clipped from V and 4 bases from J, the junction kept 1 base outside the gene matches. The CDR3 spans 12 residues. Germline V CDR1 and CDR2: DFQATT, SNEGSKA (reference sequence). Written as DNA, the CDR3 is TGCAGTGCTAGCGGGGGGGCAGAGACCCAGTACTTC. Its translation: CSASGGAETQYF.

This clonotype was observed many times. The V and J genes are TRBV7-9 and TRBJ1-4, with D uncertain. CDR3 length: 14 residues. The V and J ends lost 0 bases and 7 bases respectively, with 9 bases between them. Germline V gene data show CDR1 as SEHNR and CDR2 as FQNEAQ (reference sequence). The CDR3 nucleotides are TGTGCCAGCAGCTTAGCCGTGCGGGGTGAAAAACTGTTTTTT. Translating gives CASSLAVRGEKLFF.

In its sample, this clonotype ranks as medium-sized (0.01 to 0.1%). The chain carries TRBV5-4 and TRBJ2-3; 13 positions agree with TRBD2. CDR3 length equals 15 residues. Germline CDR1 reads SGHNT; CDR2 reads YYREEE (reference sequence). V trimming: 4 bases; J trimming: 6 bases; junction bases outside the gene matches: 5. CDR3 sequence (DNA): TGTGCCAGCAGCCCCGGACTAGCGGGAGCGGATACGCAGTATTTT. Translation: CASSPGLAGADTQYF.

There are many counts of this clonotype. The chain uses TRBV4-1 and TRBJ2-3; D not certain. This CDR3 contains 16 residues. Trimming removed 8 bases at V and 0 bases at J, with 18 bases between. Per germline, CDR1 MGHRA and CDR2 YSYEKL. The DNA of the CDR3 is TGCGCCAGCTCCTCACACTTGGCAGACAGCACAGATACGCAGTATTTT. This encodes CASSSHLADSTDTQYF.

This clonotype was seen many times. V usage is TRBV12-3 or TRBV12-4 and J usage is TRBJ2-3; 7 bases map to TRBD2. The CDR3 covers 14 residues. V dropped 6 bases and J dropped 5; count of bases not matched to a gene: 8. The CDR3 region is CASSWGGPEDTQYF. CDR3 nucleotides: TGTGCCAGCAGCTGGGGGGGACCAGAAGATACGCAGTATTTT.

This clonotype was detected many times. The V call is TRBV7-9, the J call TRBJ2-1; 10 bases are shared with TRBD2. Germline trimming cut 5 bases from V and 4 bases from J; bases unmatched to any gene: 5. The CDR3 is 15 residues long. CDR1 and CDR2 from the germline V gene are SEHNR and FQNEAQ (reference sequence). CDR3 region: CASSPSGSPYNEQFF. In DNA form, the CDR3 reads TGTGCCAGCAGCCCTAGCGGGAGCCCATACAATGAGCAGTTCTTC.

This clonotype has ten or more counts. The rearrangement links TRBV30 to TRBJ1-2; unclear D gene. Trimming left V 1 base short and J 3 bases short, with 9 bases between. Germline V lookup: CDR1 GTSNPN, CDR2 SVGIG (reference sequence). The CDR3 runs to 13 residues. This CDR3 reads CAWSEGGDYGYTF. Here the CDR3 DNA reads TGTGCCTGGAGTGAAGGTGGGGACTATGGCTACACCTTC.

This clonotype was recorded at least ten times. Here the CDR3 DNA reads TGCAGCGCCCCTAAGGCAGATACGCAGTATTTT. Translating it yields CSAPKADTQYF. The chain carries TRBV29-1 and TRBJ2-3, with unresolved D. This CDR3 is 11 amino acids long. Trimming took 7 bases from V and 4 from J, leaving 9 bases between them. CDR1 and CDR2 (germline): SQVTM, ANQGSEA.

This clonotype occurred many times. The genes are TRBV12-3 or TRBV12-4 and TRBJ2-3; D gene uncertain. CDR3 length: 13 amino acids. The V and J ends lost 6 bases and 7 bases respectively, with 14 bases between them. The CDR3 region has the DNA TGTGCCAGCAGCCCGAACAGCTTGAATACGCAGTATTTT. Translating gives CASSPNSLNTQYF.